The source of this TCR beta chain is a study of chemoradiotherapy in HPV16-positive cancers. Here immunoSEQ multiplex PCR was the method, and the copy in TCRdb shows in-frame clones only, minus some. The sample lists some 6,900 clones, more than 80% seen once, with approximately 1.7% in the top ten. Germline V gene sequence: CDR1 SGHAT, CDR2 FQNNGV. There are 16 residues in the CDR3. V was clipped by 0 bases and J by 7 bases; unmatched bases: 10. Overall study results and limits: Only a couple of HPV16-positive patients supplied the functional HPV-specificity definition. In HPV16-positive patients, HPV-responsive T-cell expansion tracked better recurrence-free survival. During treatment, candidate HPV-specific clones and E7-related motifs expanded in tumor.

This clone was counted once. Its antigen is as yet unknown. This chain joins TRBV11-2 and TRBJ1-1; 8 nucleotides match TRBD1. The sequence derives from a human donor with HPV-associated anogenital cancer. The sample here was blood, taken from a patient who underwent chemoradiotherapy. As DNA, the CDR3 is TGTGCCAGCAGCTTAGATCCAGGCAGGGGGCTGAATGAAGCTTTCTTT. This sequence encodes CASSLDPGRGLNEAFF.